One and the same sample provided the 3 T cell receptor beta chains below, sequenced in a study of T cell repertoires in cytomegalovirus infection. Via MiXCR, TCRdb re-called the reads, giving one row per CDR3 protein. The sample has fewer than 1,000,000 distinct CDR3 sequences; approximately 31% are singletons. The antigens for these receptors are not known. Sample: cultured CD8+ T cells from PBMCs, taken from culture after CMV antigen stimulation. The receptors come from a human donor in good health (CMV status not recorded). Some clones in this sample may be carry-over from other donors' samples.

This chain uses TRBV7-6 with TRBJ2-7; D possibly corresponds to TRBD2 (5 bases). Per germline, CDR1 SGHVS and CDR2 FNYEAQ. The ends were cut back, 4 bases at V and 0 bases at J, with 13 bases in the middle. This CDR3 has 15 residues. CDR3 in DNA: TGTGCCAGCAGCTGGCCGGGAACTAGCTCCTACGAGCAGTACTTC. Encoded protein: CASSWPGTSSYEQYF.

This sequence joins TRBV12-3 or TRBV12-4 and TRBJ1-2; 10 positions agree with TRBD1. J gave up 6 bases and V 3 bases, and 4 bases lay outside the gene matches. This CDR3 comprises 14 residues. CDR3 sequence: CASSFGGQGHGYTF. CDR3 DNA: TGTGCCAGCAGTTTCGGGGGACAGGGGCATGGCTACACCTTC.

The chain has TRBV4-1 and TRBJ2-2; D may correspond to TRBD1 or TRBD2 (5 bases each). V lost 0 bases and J 5 bases, leaving 7 bases between the germline ends. The CDR3 extends over 14 amino acids. Looked up from germline, CDR1 is MGHRA and CDR2 is YSYEKL. The DNA for the CDR3 is TGCGCCAGCAGCCAAGATGAGGGGACCGGGGAGCTGTTTTTT. It yields the protein CASSQDEGTGELFF.